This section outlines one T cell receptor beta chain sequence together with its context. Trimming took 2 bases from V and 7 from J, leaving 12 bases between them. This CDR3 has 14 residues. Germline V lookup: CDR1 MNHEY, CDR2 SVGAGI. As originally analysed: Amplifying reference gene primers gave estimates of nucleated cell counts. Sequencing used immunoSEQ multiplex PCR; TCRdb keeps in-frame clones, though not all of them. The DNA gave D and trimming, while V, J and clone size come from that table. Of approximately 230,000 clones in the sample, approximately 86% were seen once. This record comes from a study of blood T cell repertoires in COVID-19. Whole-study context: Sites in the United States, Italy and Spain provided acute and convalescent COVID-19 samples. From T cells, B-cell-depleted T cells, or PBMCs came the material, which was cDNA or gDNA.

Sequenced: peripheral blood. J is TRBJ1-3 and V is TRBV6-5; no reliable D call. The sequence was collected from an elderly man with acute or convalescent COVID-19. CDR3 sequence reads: CASSYDGGSNTIYF. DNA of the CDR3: TGTGCCAGCAGTTACGATGGAGGTTCGAACACCATATATTTT.